This entry lists 8 T cell receptor beta chains sequenced from one sample in a study of blood T cell repertoires in COVID-19. Produced via immunoSEQ multiplex PCR; TCRdb's table is partial and in-frame only. The sample holds under 20,000 clones, roughly 87% seen once. Material for sequencing was peripheral blood. The receptors derive from a human donor in a cohort sampled during active COVID-19. The donor label of this sample is uncertain.

The chain links TRBV7-8 to TRBJ2-1, with D unclear. CDR3 length: 15 amino acids. V shed 5 bases and J shed 2 bases, with 13 bases lying between them. Germline CDR1 SGHVS, CDR2 FQNEAQ. This CDR3 is CASSPAAATYNEQFF. The CDR3 region has the DNA TGTGCCAGCAGCCCGGCCGCGGCTACCTACAATGAGCAGTTCTTC. The variable domain in full, with the rest retrieved from reference TRBV7-8 and TRBJ2-1, is GAGVSQSPRYKVAKRGQDVALRCDPISGHVSLFWYQQALGQGPEFLTYFQNEAQLDKSGLPSDRFFAERPEGSVSTLKIQRTQQEDSAVYLCASSPAAATYNEQFFGPGTRLTVL.

V is TRBV6-5 and J is TRBJ1-1; no firm D call. CDR1 MNHEY and CDR2 SVGAGI come from the germline V gene. This CDR3 region has 13 residues. The V and J ends lost 6 bases and 3 bases respectively, with 11 bases between them. The CDR3 here is CASRDSGDTEAFF. The CDR3 bases are TGTGCCAGCAGAGATTCCGGGGACACTGAAGCTTTCTTT.

The sample holds one count of this clone. This sequence joins TRBV15 and TRBJ2-2; tentatively, D is TRBD1 (7 bases). V shed 4 bases and J shed 5 bases, with 17 bases lying between them. CDR3 length: 16 amino acids. CDR1 and CDR2 (germline): LNHNV, YYDKDF (reference sequence). The CDR3 coding sequence is TGTGCCACCAGCACCGGGGGAGCAGGGGGTACCGGGGAGCTGTTTTTT. As protein: CATSTGGAGGTGELFF.

This rearrangement joins TRBV7-9 to TRBJ1-1; D is possibly TRBD1 (5 bases). Between the trimmed V and J ends, which lost 5 bases and 5 bases, there was a span of 15 bases. This CDR3 contains 14 residues. Germline V gene sequence: CDR1 SEHNR, CDR2 FQNEAQ (reference sequence). The CDR3 loop reads CASSPRGMGTEAFF. The CDR3 bases are TGTGCCAGCAGCCCTCGGGGGATGGGGACTGAAGCTTTCTTT.

The rearrangement uses TRBV5-4 and TRBJ2-5, with 8 bases aligning to TRBD1. The length of the CDR3 is 15 residues. In germline, CDR1 is SGHNT, CDR2 YYREEE (reference sequence). Unmatched junction bases numbered 5, after V lost 2 bases and J lost 2 bases. The DNA of the CDR3 is TGTGCCAGCAGCTTTTTCAGGGGGCAACAAGAGACCCAGTACTTC. As protein: CASSFFRGQQETQYF.

The chain combines TRBV9 with TRBJ2-1; maybe TRBD2 (6 bases). Trimming cost V 4 bases and J 3 bases, with 17 bases left between them. Germline loops: CDR1 SGDLS, CDR2 YYNGEE. The CDR3 loop spans 16 amino acids. CDR3 sequence reads: CASSSLPLRGYNEQFF. The DNA for the CDR3 is TGTGCCAGCAGCTCCCTTCCGTTGCGGGGCTACAATGAGCAGTTCTTC.

This chain links TRBV5-1 with TRBJ2-7; D may be TRBD1 (6 bases). Germline loops: CDR1 SGHRS, CDR2 YFSETQ. Between the trimmed V and J ends, which lost 2 bases and 3 bases, there was a span of 15 bases. There are 15 residues in the CDR3. The CDR3 is CASSFSFDRYYEQYF. The CDR3 DNA reads as TGCGCCAGCAGCTTTTCTTTTGACAGGTACTACGAGCAGTACTTC. The whole variable domain, remainder taken from reference TRBV5-1 and TRBJ2-7, is KAGVTQTPRYLIKTRGQQVTLSCSPISGHRSVSWYQQTPGQGLQFLFEYFSETQRNKGNFPGRFSGRQFSNSRSEMNVSTLELGDSALYLCASSFSFDRYYEQYFGPGTRLTVT.

The rearrangement links TRBV19 to TRBJ1-5; D gene uncertain. Germline values: CDR1 LNHDA, CDR2 SQIVND (reference sequence). Trimming took 5 bases from V and 2 from J, leaving 10 bases between them. CDR3 length equals 14 residues. CDR3 sequence: CASSPAGGNQPQHF. Written as DNA, the CDR3 is TGTGCCAGTAGTCCGGCCGGGGGCAATCAGCCCCAGCATTTT. Full variable domain (remainder filled in from reference TRBV19 and TRBJ1-5): DGGITQSPKYLFRKEGQNVTLSCEQNLNHDAMYWYRQDPGQGLRLIYYSQIVNDFQKGDIAEGYSVSREKKESFPLTVTSAQKNPTAFYLCASSPAGGNQPQHFGDGTRLSIL.